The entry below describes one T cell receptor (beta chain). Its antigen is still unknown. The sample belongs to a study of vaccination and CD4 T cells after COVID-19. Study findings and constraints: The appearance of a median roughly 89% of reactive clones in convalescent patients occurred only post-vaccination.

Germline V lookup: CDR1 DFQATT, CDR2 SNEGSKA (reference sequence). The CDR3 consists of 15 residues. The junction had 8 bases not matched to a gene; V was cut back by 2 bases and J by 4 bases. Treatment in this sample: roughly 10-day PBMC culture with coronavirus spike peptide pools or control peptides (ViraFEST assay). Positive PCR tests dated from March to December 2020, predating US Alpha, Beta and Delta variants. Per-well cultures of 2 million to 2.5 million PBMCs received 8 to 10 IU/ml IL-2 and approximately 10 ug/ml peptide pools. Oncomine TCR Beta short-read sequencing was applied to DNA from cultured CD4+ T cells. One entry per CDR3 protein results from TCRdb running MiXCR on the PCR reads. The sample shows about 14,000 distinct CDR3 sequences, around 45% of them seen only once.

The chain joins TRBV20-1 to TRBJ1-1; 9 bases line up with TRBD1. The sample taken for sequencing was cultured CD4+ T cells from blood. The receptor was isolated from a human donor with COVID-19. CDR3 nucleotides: TGCAGTGCTAGAACTGACGACAGGGGGGGCACTGAAGCTTTCTTT. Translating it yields CSARTDDRGGTEAFF.